This entry concerns a single TCR beta chain. Antigen unknown. This specimen comes from a study of cytomegalovirus exposure and HLA in healthy donors. Study in general: A subsequent analysis reported that the roughly 120 validation repertoires were produced on the same platform that had also been used for the roughly 700 first-cohort repertoires.

Some clones are missing from TCRdb's copy, which holds only in-frame ones; the method was immunoSEQ multiplex PCR. The sample includes 150,000 to 200,000 clones, 86% seen only once; the top ten take almost 1.5%. Findings of the study overall: In vitro assays verified that a few CMV-associated chains recognized CMV antigens specifically. The study designated about 160 TCR beta chains cytomegalovirus-associated. Most TCR sequences were uncommon, yet certain public TCRs appeared in many donors.

The sequence came from a young woman in good health and CMV-seronegative. Sequencing was done on a sample of PBMCs.

CDR3 protein: CASRDPGGEAFF. CDR3 in DNA: TGTGCCAGCAGGGATCCAGGGGGGGAAGCTTTCTTT. The J gene is TRBJ1-1, the V gene TRBV25-1, with 7 bases matching TRBD1. The trim removed 6 bases at V and 8 bases at J, leaving 6 bases unmatched. CDR3 size: 12 residues. The germline CDR1 and CDR2 sequences are MGHDK and SYGVNS.